In its sample, the clone carrying this T cell receptor beta chain was seen a few times. Its specificity is not known. These data originate in a study of T cell repertoires in cytomegalovirus infection. On the study more broadly: Recently identified HLA-C-restricted and well-studied HLA-B-restricted CMV epitopes were used. It was the public TCR beta signatures that indicated both CMV infection and matching HLA type.

TCRdb called the reads again in MiXCR, with one record for every CDR3 protein. The sample has hundreds of thousands of distinct CDR3 sequences; about 39% are singletons. General study findings and limits: Frequencies of public TCR beta families were cumulated, and this identified carriers of CMV plus the relevant HLA. The ex vivo response was dominated by HLA-C-restricted CMV-specific TCR beta clonotypes.

The sequence was collected from a human donor in good health (CMV status not recorded). Some clones in this sample may be carry-over from other donors' samples. The sequences come from cultured PBMCs, collected from culture after CMV antigen stimulation.

CDR3 residues: CASSRLWGYEQFF. The CDR3 DNA is TGTGCCAGCAGCCGCCTCTGGGGGTATGAGCAGTTCTTC. The J gene is TRBJ2-1, the V gene TRBV12-3 or TRBV12-4, with D perhaps TRBD1 or TRBD2 (5 bases each). This CDR3 is built from 13 residues. V lost 6 bases to trimming and J lost 8 bases, with 14 bases between them.